The 13 T cell receptor beta chains below all came from one sample that was sequenced in a study of shared clonotypes between healthy human individuals. This table comes from immunoSEQ multiplex PCR, and its TCRdb copy is limited to in-frame clones, with some not included. The sample holds about 1.9 million clones, approximately 92% seen once. CD8 cells regarded as naive lacked CD45RO, were positively chosen for CCR7, and omitted terminally differentiated effector memory CD45RA+ cells. Sequencing used naive CD8+ T cells from PBMCs. The receptors derive from a young man in good health. Some clones in this sample may be carry-over from other donors' samples.

This chain uses TRBV5-6 with TRBJ1-2; 8 nucleotides agree with TRBD1. CDR3 size: 13 residues. Germline V lookup: CDR1 SGHDT, CDR2 YYEEEE. After removal of 4 bases from V and 8 bases from J, the junction contained 7 bases not matched to a gene. CDR3 sequence (DNA): TGTGCCAGCAGCAAGACAGGGGTGGACGGCTACACCTTC. Protein product: CASSKTGVDGYTF.

The chain employs TRBV4-3 and TRBJ2-7, with 8 bases identical to TRBD1. This CDR3 is 14 amino acids long. Germline CDR1 is LGHNA and CDR2 is YSLEER. Trimming at V came to 3 bases and at J to 5 bases, leaving 6 bases not matched to a gene. The CDR3 sequence is CASSHPRDRNEQYF. The CDR3 coding sequence is TGCGCCAGCAGCCACCCCCGGGACAGGAACGAGCAGTACTTC.

Concerning this clone itself: Within the sample, other DNA sequences also encode this same CDR3. This chain links TRBV4-1 with TRBJ2-3; TRBD1 matches 7 bases. Germline-derived CDR1 and CDR2 are MGHRA and YSYEKL. V lost 1 base, J lost 2 bases, and 3 bases stayed unmatched. The CDR3 runs 15 residues. DNA of the CDR3: TGCGCCAGCAGCCAAGGGACAGGACTCACAGATACGCAGTATTTT. Translated, it gives CASSQGTGLTDTQYF.

This clone turned up a few times. The chain carries TRBV7-8 and TRBJ1-5; D call uncertain. V was clipped by 2 bases and J by 8 bases, with 19 bases between them. This CDR3 is 16 amino acids long. Germline V gene lookup returns CDR1 SGHVS and CDR2 FQNEAQ. In DNA form, the CDR3 reads TGTGCCAGCAGCTTAAGTCTCGGCGATGGCGTAGAGCCCCAGCATTTT. It is translated as CASSLSLGDGVEPQHF.

The chain links TRBV27 to TRBJ1-5; TRBD1 matches at 8 bases. The V segment lost 2 bases and the J segment 7 bases; nucleotides outside the gene matches: 4. The length of the CDR3 is 14 residues. The germline CDR1 and CDR2 sequences are MNHEY and SMNVEV (reference sequence). CDR3 in DNA: TGTGCCAGCAGTTTAGGACAGGGAAGGCAGCCCCAGCATTTT. As protein: CASSLGQGRQPQHF.

The chain is built from TRBV5-1 and TRBJ2-7; TRBD2 might be the D (5 bases). Trimming took off 0 bases at V and 5 bases at J, with 15 bases between the two ends. CDR1 is SGHRS and CDR2 is YFSETQ in the germline V gene. This CDR3 region has 15 residues. Here the CDR3 DNA reads TGCGCCAGCAGCTTGGTCGGGAAGCGCGAGAACGAGCAGTACTTC. Translated, it gives CASSLVGKRENEQYF. The full variable domain, in which reference TRBV5-1 and TRBJ2-7 provide the parts outside the CDR3, is KAGVTQTPRYLIKTRGQQVTLSCSPISGHRSVSWYQQTPGQGLQFLFEYFSETQRNKGNFPGRFSGRQFSNSRSEMNVSTLELGDSALYLCASSLVGKRENEQYFGPGTRLTVT.

The V and J genes are TRBV30 and TRBJ2-7, with D perhaps TRBD2 (5 bases). The CDR3 totals 15 residues. The ends were cut back, 2 bases at V and 2 bases at J, with 16 bases in the middle. Per germline, CDR1 GTSNPN and CDR2 SVGIG (reference sequence). CDR3 DNA: TGTGCCTGGAGTCCCAGGACTCAAACTCCCTACGAGCAGTACTTC. Translation: CAWSPRTQTPYEQYF.

This clone was recorded once. V gene TRBV6-5 combines with J gene TRBJ2-7, with D tentatively TRBD1 (6 bases). The CDR3 loop spans 14 amino acids. V was shortened by 2 bases and J by 6 bases, with 14 bases between the two germline ends. Looked up from germline, CDR1 is MNHEY and CDR2 is SVGAGI. CDR3 sequence (DNA): TGTGCCAGCAGTTACGAGGGGGTTAGGGGCGAGCAGTACTTC. Protein sequence: CASSYEGVRGEQYF.

The chain combines TRBV5-1 with TRBJ2-1; possible D gene TRBD1, 5 bases. Trimming left V 4 bases short and J 6 bases short, with 14 bases between. Germline loops: CDR1 SGHRS, CDR2 YFSETQ. There are 14 residues in the CDR3. CDR3 sequence reads: CASSPLGQGNEQFF. The CDR3 bases are TGCGCCAGCAGCCCCCTCGGGCAGGGCAATGAGCAGTTCTTC.

The V and J genes are TRBV27 and TRBJ1-1; the D gene is possibly TRBD1 (5 bases). This CDR3 has 17 residues. Germline CDR1 reads MNHEY; CDR2 reads SMNVEV (reference sequence). The V and J ends lost 3 bases and 0 bases respectively, with 17 bases between them. The chain's CDR3 is CASSFRGANLMNTEAFF. The DNA for the CDR3 is TGTGCCAGCAGTTTTCGTGGGGCAAACTTAATGAACACTGAAGCTTTCTTT.

CDR3 region: CSVFLETYEQYF. CDR3 sequence (DNA): TGCAGCGTTTTCCTTGAAACCTACGAGCAGTACTTC. The rearrangement uses TRBV29-1 and TRBJ2-5; D unresolved. The better agreement between TRBJ2-7 and the DNA end casts doubt on the J call. Germline V gene sequence: CDR1 SQVTM, CDR2 ANQGSEA. The CDR3 has 12 amino acids.

The chain couples TRBV28 to TRBJ2-7, with D possibly called TRBD1 or TRBD2 (5 bases each). Germline CDR1 reads MDHEN; CDR2 reads SYDVKM. This CDR3 has 14 residues. V lost 5 bases and J 7 bases, leaving 18 bases between the germline ends. The DNA of the CDR3 is TGTGCCAGCAGTCCCGGGACCGGCCTGGCTGAGCAGTACTTC. It specifies CASSPGTGLAEQYF.

The chain uses TRBV9 and TRBJ2-3; 7 nucleotides match TRBD2. The CDR3 is 15 residues long. The V gene's germline CDR1 is SGDLS and CDR2 YYNGEE. The V segment lost 3 bases and the J segment 2 bases; nucleotides outside the gene matches: 6. The CDR3: CASSARDYHTDTQYF. In nucleotides, the CDR3 is TGTGCCAGCAGCGCCCGGGACTACCACACAGATACGCAGTATTTT.